This entry concerns a single T cell receptor (beta chain). Per the study methods: Reference gene primer amplification in the assay estimated nucleated cell counts. Clones were read by immunoSEQ multiplex PCR, and TCRdb kept only the in-frame ones, dropping some. Clone size and V and J calls were adopted from that table, with D and trimming inferred from the DNA. The sample records tens of thousands of clones, about 85% being singletons. The data stem from a study of blood T cell repertoires in COVID-19. Study overall: The United States, Italy and Spain supplied acute and convalescent COVID-19 samples. PBMCs, B-cell-depleted T cells, or T cells provided the cDNA or gDNA that made up the material.

The CDR3 runs 12 residues. V lost 6 bases to trimming and J lost 7 bases, with 10 bases between them. From germline, CDR1 is LNHNV and CDR2 YYDKDF (reference sequence). Sequences were obtained from peripheral blood. The rearrangement uses TRBV15 and TRBJ2-1, with TRBD2 as a possible D gene (5 bases). This receptor was obtained from a human donor in a cohort sampled during active COVID-19. Here the CDR3 reads CATREGWNEQFF. CDR3 bases: TGTGCCACCAGAGAGGGTTGGAATGAGCAGTTCTTC. Using reference TRBV15 and TRBJ2-1 for the parts outside the CDR3, the full variable domain is DAMVIQNPRYQVTQFGKPVTLSCSQTLNHNVMYWYQQKSSQAPKLLFHYYDKDFNNEADTPDNFQSRRPNTSFCFLDIRSPGLGDTAMYLCATREGWNEQFFGPGTRLTVL.